Listed here is a single TCR beta chain. Random-hexamer reverse transcription was applied to roughly 0.5 to 1 ug RNA. The CDR3 of TCR beta was amplified by immunoSEQ multiplex PCR across 54 Vbeta and 13 Jbeta. A single record per CDR3 protein comes from TCRdb applying MiXCR to the immunoSEQ multiplex PCR reads. The sample has some 130,000 distinct CDR3 sequences, about 94% seen once. CD8+ and CD4+ T cells circulating in blood were sequenced for TCR beta. The multiple sclerosis control group consisted of treatment-naive patients whose relapsing-remitting disease, which was either stable or active, fulfilled revised McDonald criteria. Negative isolation yielded CD4+ and CD8+ T cells, and FACS enriched TEMRA cells. These data are taken from a study of CD8 T cells in Susac syndrome. Germline-derived CDR1 and CDR2 are SGHDT and YYEEEE. The CDR3 is 14 amino acids. Trimming took off 0 bases at V and 3 bases at J, with 9 bases between the two ends.

The material sequenced was CD4+ T cells from PBMCs. This rearrangement joins TRBV5-6 to TRBJ1-1; D is undetermined. This sequence was found in a human donor with multiple sclerosis. CDR3 in amino acids: CASSLVSGYTEAFF. The CDR3 DNA sequence: TGTGCCAGCAGCTTGGTCAGTGGTTACACTGAAGCTTTCTTT.